Listed below are T cell receptor beta chains from one sample, sequenced in a study of CD8 T cells in ankylosing spondylitis. Each CDR3 protein gets one entry after TCRdb re-called the 5' RACE reads with MiXCR. The repertoire holds 200,000 to 300,000 distinct CDR3 sequences, approximately 7.6% seen once, with around 5.1% in the top ten. Sequencing input: blood, either unsorted or a sorted T cell fraction (not recorded which). These TCRs come from a female donor with ankylosing spondylitis or in good health (not recorded which). The conserved cysteine and the conserved F or W are not part of the CDR3 here. Size values are once, few and many counts, or a class for expanded clones, and some rows have none.

abundance: many
j_gene: TRBJ1-1
v_gene: TRBV24-1
CDR3aa: ATSDYRNTEAF

abundance: many
j_gene: TRBJ1-6
v_gene: TRBV20-1
CDR3aa: SASGTGGDRPLH

abundance: many
j_gene: TRBJ1-2
v_gene: TRBV20-1
CDR3aa: SARDPLVGHYGYT

abundance: many
j_gene: TRBJ2-1
v_gene: TRBV15
CDR3aa: ATSRDRGLYNEQF

abundance: many
j_gene: TRBJ2-1
v_gene: TRBV20-1
CDR3aa: SASGLAVTYNEQF

abundance: many
j_gene: TRBJ2-1
v_gene: TRBV5-6
CDR3aa: ASSGTSGAYNEQF

abundance: many
j_gene: TRBJ2-1
v_gene: TRBV15
CDR3aa: ATSREGGIAYNEQF

abundance: many
j_gene: TRBJ1-2
v_gene: TRBV18
CDR3aa: ASSRELGTAENGYT

abundance: many
j_gene: TRBJ2-7
v_gene: TRBV6-1
CDR3aa: ASRTPNSYEQY

abundance: few
j_gene: TRBJ2-3
v_gene: TRBV4-2
CDR3aa: ASSHYGTSGASTDTQY

abundance: many
j_gene: TRBJ2-7
v_gene: TRBV4-3
CDR3aa: ASSRGQDSYEQY

abundance: NA
j_gene: TRBJ2-7
v_gene: TRBV29-1
CDR3aa: SVGQGAGEQY

abundance: many
j_gene: TRBJ1-5
v_gene: TRBV30
CDR3aa: AWSVRQRDQPQH

abundance: few
j_gene: TRBJ1-6
v_gene: TRBV5-6
CDR3aa: ASSMHRNNSPLH

abundance: many
j_gene: TRBJ1-6
v_gene: TRBV7-7
CDR3aa: ASNSRGGDNSPLH

abundance: many
j_gene: TRBJ1-5
v_gene: TRBV12-3/TRBV12-4
CDR3aa: ASSLHLGTASQQPQH

abundance: many
j_gene: TRBJ2-3
v_gene: TRBV5-1
CDR3aa: ASSLAGSYTDTQY

abundance: many
j_gene: TRBJ2-7
v_gene: TRBV5-1
CDR3aa: ASSLELAGEDYEQY

abundance: many
j_gene: TRBJ1-1
v_gene: TRBV3-1
CDR3aa: ASSPFEKGNTEAF

abundance: few
j_gene: TRBJ2-1
v_gene: TRBV7-9
CDR3aa: ASSPDEGTSMQF

abundance: many
j_gene: TRBJ2-3
v_gene: TRBV20-1
CDR3aa: SAIAPSGYTDTQY

abundance: NA
j_gene: TRBJ2-1
v_gene: TRBV4-3
CDR3aa: ASSPTLAGVKQF

abundance: many
j_gene: TRBJ2-6
v_gene: TRBV4-3
CDR3aa: ASSQDAPSSGANVLT

abundance: many
j_gene: TRBJ1-1
v_gene: TRBV3-1
CDR3aa: ASSQVGGAGTEAF

abundance: NA
j_gene: TRBJ2-1
v_gene: TRBV20-1
CDR3aa: SAGADRVDNEQF

abundance: NA
j_gene: TRBJ1-5
v_gene: TRBV6-2/TRBV6-3
CDR3aa: ASSTRGYDQPQH

abundance: many
j_gene: TRBJ2-1
v_gene: TRBV4-2
CDR3aa: ASGGGEEKVEQF

abundance: many
j_gene: TRBJ1-5
v_gene: TRBV20-1
CDR3aa: SAIAGPTYSNQPQH

abundance: NA
j_gene: TRBJ2-7
v_gene: TRBV20-1
CDR3aa: SGQGLADITYEQY